A single sample is the source of the 12 T cell receptor beta chains below, sequenced in a study of control samples from healthy donors and cancer patients. Here immunoSEQ multiplex PCR was the method, and the copy in TCRdb shows in-frame clones only, minus some. This sample has about 180,000 clones, with roughly 89% found just once. Sequences were obtained from blood. These receptors were taken from a woman aged 45-65 years in good health.

In DNA, the CDR3 is TGTGCCACCAGCAGAGATCCCGGAGGCTACGAGCAGTACTTC. Its protein product is CATSRDPGGYEQYF. V gene TRBV15 combines with J gene TRBJ2-7; D might be TRBD2 (5 bases). CDR3 size: 14 residues. Between the trimmed V and J ends, which lost 0 bases and 3 bases, there was a span of 9 bases. Germline CDR1 and CDR2: LNHNV and YYDKDF (reference sequence).

The J gene is TRBJ2-7, the V gene TRBV18, with a possible D match to TRBD1 (5 bases). V dropped 1 base and J dropped 4 bases, with 14 bases sitting between them. This CDR3 contains 15 residues. Germline CDR1 KGHSH, CDR2 LQKENI. CDR3 protein: CASSPLASRGYEQYF. CDR3 DNA sequence: TGTGCCAGCTCACCACTAGCCTCTAGGGGTTACGAGCAGTACTTC.

CDR3 protein: CATRRQKNTEAFF. CDR3 coding DNA: TGTGCCACCAGGAGACAGAAGAACACTGAAGCTTTCTTT. The chain is built from TRBV24-1 and TRBJ1-1; possibly TRBD1 for D (5 bases). Trimming removed 7 bases from V and 1 base from J, with 9 bases in between. The germline CDR1 and CDR2 sequences are KGHDR and SFDVKD. This CDR3 contains 13 residues.

The V and J genes are TRBV6-2 or TRBV6-3 and TRBJ1-1; weak D call: TRBD1 (6 bases). The length of the CDR3 is 15 residues. Trimming pared 0 bases from V and 0 bases from J, leaving 8 bases between. Per germline, CDR1 MNHEY and CDR2 SVGEGT. DNA of the CDR3: TGTGCCAGCAGTTACTCCGGACAGATGAACACTGAAGCTTTCTTT. It yields the protein CASSYSGQMNTEAFF.

The V gene is TRBV9, the J gene TRBJ2-1; 8 bases agree with TRBD2. The germline V gene has CDR1 SGDLS and CDR2 YYNGEE. The CDR3 is made up of 15 amino acids. Trimming removed 0 bases from V and 8 bases from J; junction bases left unmatched: 7. The CDR3 DNA reads as TGTGCCAGCAGCGTAGAATTCGGGACTAGGGATGAGCAGTTCTTC. As protein: CASSVEFGTRDEQFF.

The gene calls are TRBV7-6 and TRBJ2-1; 9 nucleotides line up with TRBD1. J was trimmed by 9 bases and V by 5 bases; bases with no gene match: 11. The CDR3 runs 15 residues. CDR1 SGHVS and CDR2 FNYEAQ come from the germline V gene. The CDR3 loop is CASSARTGVGAEQFF. In DNA form, the CDR3 reads TGTGCCAGCAGCGCCCGGACAGGGGTAGGCGCTGAGCAGTTCTTC.

J is TRBJ2-7 and V is TRBV7-2, with 9 positions matching TRBD2. Germline trimming cut 4 bases from V and 6 bases from J; bases unmatched to any gene: 1. This CDR3 is built from 12 residues. Germline V gene lookup returns CDR1 SGHTA and CDR2 FQGNSA. CDR3 DNA sequence: TGTGCCAGCAGCTGGCGGGGGGGCGAGCAGTACTTC. Translated, it gives CASSWRGGEQYF.

V is TRBV30 and J is TRBJ1-1; no firm D call. Trimming removed 7 bases from V and 5 bases from J, with 20 bases in between. The CDR3 spans 14 residues. CDR1 and CDR2 (germline): GTSNPN, SVGIG (reference sequence). This chain's CDR3 is CALGRVGRWTEAFF. CDR3 nucleotide sequence: TGTGCCTTGGGGAGGGTAGGGCGCTGGACTGAAGCTTTCTTT.

This clone was picked up a small number of times. J is TRBJ1-3 and V is TRBV27; 10 bases map to TRBD1. Germline V lookup: CDR1 MNHEY, CDR2 SMNVEV (reference sequence). The junction had 3 bases not matched to a gene; V was cut back by 6 bases and J by 4 bases. The CDR3 covers 14 residues. The CDR3: CASRDRGFGNTIYF. The CDR3 bases are TGTGCCAGCAGGGACAGGGGGTTCGGAAACACCATATATTTT.

This chain joins TRBV11-3 and TRBJ2-3; D may be TRBD2 (6 bases). Germline CDR1 SGHNT, CDR2 YENEEA. With 3 bases removed from V and 6 bases from J, the gap between germline ends came to 16 bases. The CDR3 has 15 residues. CDR3 nucleotide sequence: TGTGCCAGCAGCTTCTCCGGCGGGACCCTTGATACGCAGTATTTT. Translated, it gives CASSFSGGTLDTQYF.

The chain recombines TRBV12-2 with TRBJ2-7; TRBD2, the table's D call, was not compared with the DNA. TRBV12-2 is a pseudogene locus. This CDR3 spans 13 amino acids. CDR3 sequence reads: CASRLGARYEQYF. Written as DNA, the CDR3 is TGTGCAAGTCGCTTAGGAGCCCGTTACGAGCAGTACTTC.

The genes are TRBV5-1 and TRBJ1-2, with 10 bases identical to TRBD1. V dropped 0 bases and J dropped 13; count of bases not matched to a gene: 3. Germline V gene data show CDR1 as SGHRS and CDR2 as YFSETQ. This CDR3 has 12 residues. CDR3 loop: CASSLGDRGLTF. As DNA, the CDR3 is TGCGCCAGCAGCTTGGGGGACAGGGGACTCACCTTC.